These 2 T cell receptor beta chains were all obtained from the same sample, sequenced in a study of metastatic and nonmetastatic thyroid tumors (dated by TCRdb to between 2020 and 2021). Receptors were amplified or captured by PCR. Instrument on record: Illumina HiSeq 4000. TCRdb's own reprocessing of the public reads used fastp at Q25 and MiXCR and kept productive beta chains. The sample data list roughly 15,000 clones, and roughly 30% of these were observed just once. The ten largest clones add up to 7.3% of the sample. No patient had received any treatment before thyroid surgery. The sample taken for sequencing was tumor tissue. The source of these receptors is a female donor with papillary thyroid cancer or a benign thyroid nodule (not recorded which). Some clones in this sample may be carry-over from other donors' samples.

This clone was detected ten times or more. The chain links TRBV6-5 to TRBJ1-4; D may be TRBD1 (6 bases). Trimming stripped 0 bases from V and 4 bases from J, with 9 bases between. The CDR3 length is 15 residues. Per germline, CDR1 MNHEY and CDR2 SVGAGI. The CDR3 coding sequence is TGTGCCAGCAGTTACTCAGGGGGGAATAATGAAAAACTGTTTTTT. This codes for CASSYSGGNNEKLFF.

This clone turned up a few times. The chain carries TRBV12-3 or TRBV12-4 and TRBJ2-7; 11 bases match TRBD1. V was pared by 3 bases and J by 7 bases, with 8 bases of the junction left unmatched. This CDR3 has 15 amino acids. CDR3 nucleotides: TGTGCCAGCAGTTTTGGGACAGGGGGGGGAATAGAGCAGTACTTC. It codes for CASSFGTGGGIEQYF.